The source of this TCR beta chain is a study of T cells in Graves' hyperthyroidism and ophthalmopathy. Study background: Staff took peripheral blood when the initial diagnosis was made, before any treatment began.

Study-wide findings and caveats: Ophthalmopathy was separated from stable hyperthyroidism by a 13 V-J model.

It was RNA transcripts that yielded the amplified TCR beta CDR3 regions. First-round RT-PCR with HTBI primers amplified the TCR CDR3 region. TCRdb processed the multiplex PCR reads anew with MiXCR; each CDR3 protein has one entry. This sample has 640,000 or so distinct CDR3 sequences, with approximately 15% found just once. The sample holds a few counts of this clonotype. Its specificity is not known. Sequenced material: blood. This clonotype was obtained from a woman in her thirties or forties with Graves' ophthalmopathy.

Here the CDR3 reads CASRDTDYEQYF. CDR3 sequence (DNA): TGTGCCAGCAGGGACACTGACTACGAGCAGTACTTC. This chain connects TRBV28 to TRBJ2-7; tentative D call: TRBD1 (5 bases). This CDR3 contains 12 residues. Trimming cost V 6 bases and J 3 bases, with 9 bases left between them. Germline V lookup: CDR1 MDHEN, CDR2 SYDVKM.